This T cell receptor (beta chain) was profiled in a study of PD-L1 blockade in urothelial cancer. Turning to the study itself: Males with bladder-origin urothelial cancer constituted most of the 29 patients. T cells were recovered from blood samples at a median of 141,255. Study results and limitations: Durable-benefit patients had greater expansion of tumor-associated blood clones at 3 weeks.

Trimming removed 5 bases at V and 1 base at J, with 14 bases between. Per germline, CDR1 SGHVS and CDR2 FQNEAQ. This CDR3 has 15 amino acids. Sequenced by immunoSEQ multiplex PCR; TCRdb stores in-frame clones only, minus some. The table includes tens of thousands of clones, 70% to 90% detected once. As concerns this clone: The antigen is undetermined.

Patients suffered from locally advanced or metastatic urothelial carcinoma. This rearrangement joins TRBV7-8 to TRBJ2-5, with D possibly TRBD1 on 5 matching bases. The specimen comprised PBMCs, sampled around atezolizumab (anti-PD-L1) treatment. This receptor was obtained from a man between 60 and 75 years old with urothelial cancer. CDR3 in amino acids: CASSPSGQSQETQYF. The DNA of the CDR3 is TGTGCCAGCAGCCCCTCCGGACAAAGCCAAGAGACCCAGTACTTC.